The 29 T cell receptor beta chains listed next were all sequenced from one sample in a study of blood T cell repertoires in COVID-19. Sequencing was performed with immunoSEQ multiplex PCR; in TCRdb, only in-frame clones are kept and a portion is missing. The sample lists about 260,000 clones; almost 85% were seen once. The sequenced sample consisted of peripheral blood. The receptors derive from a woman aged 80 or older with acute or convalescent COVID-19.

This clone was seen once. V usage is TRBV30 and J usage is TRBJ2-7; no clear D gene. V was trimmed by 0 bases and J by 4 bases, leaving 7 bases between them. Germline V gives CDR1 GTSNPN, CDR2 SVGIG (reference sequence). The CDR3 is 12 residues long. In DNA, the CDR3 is TGTGCCTGGAGTGTTTCCGGGTACGAGCAGTACTTC. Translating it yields CAWSVSGYEQYF.

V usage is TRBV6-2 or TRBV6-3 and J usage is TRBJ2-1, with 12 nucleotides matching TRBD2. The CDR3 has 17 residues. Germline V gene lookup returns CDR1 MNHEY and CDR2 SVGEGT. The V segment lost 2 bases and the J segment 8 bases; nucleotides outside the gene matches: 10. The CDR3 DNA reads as TGTGCCAGCAGTTACGCCTCTAGCGGGAGGGCGGGGCATGAGCAGTTCTTC. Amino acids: CASSYASSGRAGHEQFF.

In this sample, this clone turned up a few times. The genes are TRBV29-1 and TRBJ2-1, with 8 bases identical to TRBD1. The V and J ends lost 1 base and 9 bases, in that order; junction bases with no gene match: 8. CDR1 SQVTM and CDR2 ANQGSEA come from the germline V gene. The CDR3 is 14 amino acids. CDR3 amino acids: CSVEGDRRISEQFF. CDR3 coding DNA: TGCAGCGTTGAAGGGGACAGGAGAATCAGTGAGCAGTTCTTC.

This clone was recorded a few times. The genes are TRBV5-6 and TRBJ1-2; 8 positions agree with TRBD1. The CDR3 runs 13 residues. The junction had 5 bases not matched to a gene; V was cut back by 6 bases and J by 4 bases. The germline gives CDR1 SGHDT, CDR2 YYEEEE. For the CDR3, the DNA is TGTGCCAGCAATCCCGACAGGGGCTATGGCTACACCTTC. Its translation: CASNPDRGYGYTF.

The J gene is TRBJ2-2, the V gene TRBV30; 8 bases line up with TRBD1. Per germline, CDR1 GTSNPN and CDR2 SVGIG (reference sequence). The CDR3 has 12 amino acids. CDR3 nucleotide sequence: TGTGGACAGGGGAGGAACACCGGGGAGCTGTTTTTT. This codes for CGQGRNTGELFF.

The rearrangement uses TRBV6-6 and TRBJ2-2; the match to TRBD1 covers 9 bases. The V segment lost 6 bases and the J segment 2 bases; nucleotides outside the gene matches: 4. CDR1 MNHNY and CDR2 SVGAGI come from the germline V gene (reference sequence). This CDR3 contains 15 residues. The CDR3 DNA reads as TGTGCCAGCAGCTCGGGACAGGGAAACACCGGGGAGCTGTTTTTT. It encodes CASSSGQGNTGELFF.

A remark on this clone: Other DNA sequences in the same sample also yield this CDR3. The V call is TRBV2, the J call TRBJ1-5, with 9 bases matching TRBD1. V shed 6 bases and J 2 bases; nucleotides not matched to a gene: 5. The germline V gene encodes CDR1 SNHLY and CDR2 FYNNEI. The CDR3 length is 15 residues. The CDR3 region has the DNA TGTGCCAGCAGCGGGGACAGGGCCGGCAATCAGCCCCAGCATTTT. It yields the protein CASSGDRAGNQPQHF.

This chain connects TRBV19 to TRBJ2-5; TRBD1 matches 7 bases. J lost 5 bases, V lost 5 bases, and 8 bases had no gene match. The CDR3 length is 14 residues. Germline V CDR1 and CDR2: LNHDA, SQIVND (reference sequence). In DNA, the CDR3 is TGTGCCAGTAGTTCGAGGGACAGAGCGGAGACCCAGTACTTC. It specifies CASSSRDRAETQYF.

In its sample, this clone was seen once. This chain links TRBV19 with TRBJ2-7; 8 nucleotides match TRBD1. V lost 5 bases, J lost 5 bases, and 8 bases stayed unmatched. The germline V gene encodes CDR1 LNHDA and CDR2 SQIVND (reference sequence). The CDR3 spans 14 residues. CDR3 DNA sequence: TGTGCCAGTAGTCCCTGGGACAGGACTAACGAGCAGTACTTC. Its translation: CASSPWDRTNEQYF.

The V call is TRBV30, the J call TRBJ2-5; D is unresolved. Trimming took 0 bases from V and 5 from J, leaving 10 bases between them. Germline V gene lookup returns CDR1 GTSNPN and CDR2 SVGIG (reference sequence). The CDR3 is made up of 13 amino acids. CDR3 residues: CAWSVRSLETQYF. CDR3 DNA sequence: TGTGCCTGGAGTGTGCGGAGTTTGGAGACCCAGTACTTC.

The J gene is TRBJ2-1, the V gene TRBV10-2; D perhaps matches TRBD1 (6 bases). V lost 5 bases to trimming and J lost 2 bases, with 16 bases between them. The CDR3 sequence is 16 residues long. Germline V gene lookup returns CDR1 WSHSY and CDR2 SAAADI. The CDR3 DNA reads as TGCGCCAGCAGTAAAGCCACAGGGAAGGCCTACAATGAGCAGTTCTTC. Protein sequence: CASSKATGKAYNEQFF.

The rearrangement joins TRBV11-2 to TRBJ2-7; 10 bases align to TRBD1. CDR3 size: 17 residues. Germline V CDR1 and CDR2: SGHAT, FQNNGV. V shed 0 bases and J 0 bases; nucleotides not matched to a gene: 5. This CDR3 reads CASSLDHGTGVSYEQYF. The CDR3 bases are TGTGCCAGCAGCTTAGATCATGGGACAGGGGTCTCCTACGAGCAGTACTTC.

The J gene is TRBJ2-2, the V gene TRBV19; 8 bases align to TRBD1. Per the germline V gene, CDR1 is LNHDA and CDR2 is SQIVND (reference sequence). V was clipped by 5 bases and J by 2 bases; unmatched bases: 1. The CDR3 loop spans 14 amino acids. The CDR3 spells CASSSGGNTGELFF. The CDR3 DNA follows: TGTGCCAGTAGTTCAGGGGGCAACACCGGGGAGCTGTTTTTT.

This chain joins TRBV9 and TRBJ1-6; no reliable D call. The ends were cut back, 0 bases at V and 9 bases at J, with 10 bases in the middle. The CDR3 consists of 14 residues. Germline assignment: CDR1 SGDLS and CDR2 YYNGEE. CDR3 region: CASSVAQERSPLHF. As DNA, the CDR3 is TGTGCCAGCAGCGTAGCACAAGAGCGTTCACCCCTCCACTTT.

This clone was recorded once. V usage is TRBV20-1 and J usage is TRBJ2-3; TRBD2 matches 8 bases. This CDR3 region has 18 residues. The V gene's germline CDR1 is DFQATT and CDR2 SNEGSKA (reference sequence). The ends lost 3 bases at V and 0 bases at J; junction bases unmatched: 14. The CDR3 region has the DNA TGCAGTGCTAGTAGTCCGGGACTAGGGTTCTCTAGCACAGATACGCAGTATTTT. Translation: CSASSPGLGFSSTDTQYF.

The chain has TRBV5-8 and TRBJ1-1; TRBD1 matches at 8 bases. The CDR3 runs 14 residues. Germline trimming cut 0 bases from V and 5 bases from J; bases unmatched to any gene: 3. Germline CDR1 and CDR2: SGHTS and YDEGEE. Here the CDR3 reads CASSLGTGRTEAFF. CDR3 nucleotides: TGTGCCAGCAGCTTGGGGACAGGGAGGACTGAAGCTTTCTTT.

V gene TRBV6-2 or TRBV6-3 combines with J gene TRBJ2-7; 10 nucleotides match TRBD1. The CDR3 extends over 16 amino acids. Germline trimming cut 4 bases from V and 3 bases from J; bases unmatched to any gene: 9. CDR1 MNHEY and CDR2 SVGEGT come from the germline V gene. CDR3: CASSSDRGLRFYEQYF. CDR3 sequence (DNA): TGTGCCAGCAGTTCCGACAGGGGGCTTCGTTTCTACGAGCAGTACTTC.

For the CDR3, the DNA is TGTGCCAGCAGCTTGGGTATGGCCCAAGAGACCCAGTACTTC. Its translation is CASSLGMAQETQYF. The J gene is TRBJ2-5, the V gene TRBV5-8, with D unclear. The CDR3 covers 14 residues. The germline V gene has CDR1 SGHTS and CDR2 YDEGEE. The V gene lost 0 bases and the J gene lost 1 base, with 7 bases spanning the gap.

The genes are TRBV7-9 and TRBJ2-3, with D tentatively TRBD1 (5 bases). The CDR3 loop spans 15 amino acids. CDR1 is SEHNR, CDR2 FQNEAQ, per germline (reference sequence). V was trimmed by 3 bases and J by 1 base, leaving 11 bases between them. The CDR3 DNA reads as TGTGCCAGCAGCTTTTCAGGGCCAGGCACAGATACGCAGTATTTT. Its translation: CASSFSGPGTDTQYF.

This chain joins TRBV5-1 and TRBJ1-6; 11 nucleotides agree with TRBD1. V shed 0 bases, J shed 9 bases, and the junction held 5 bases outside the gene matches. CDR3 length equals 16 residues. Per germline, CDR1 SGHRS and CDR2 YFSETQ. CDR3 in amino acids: CASSLDWDRGGSPLHF. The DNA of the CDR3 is TGCGCCAGCAGCTTGGATTGGGACAGGGGGGGTTCACCCCTCCACTTT.

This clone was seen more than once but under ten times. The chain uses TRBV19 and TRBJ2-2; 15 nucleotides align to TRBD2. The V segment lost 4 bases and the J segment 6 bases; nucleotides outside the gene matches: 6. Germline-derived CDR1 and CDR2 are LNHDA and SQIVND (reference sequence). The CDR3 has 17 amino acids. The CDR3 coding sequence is TGTGCCAGTAGTACGAGGACTAGCGGGGGGGTCGCCGGGGAGCTGTTTTTT. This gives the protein CASSTRTSGGVAGELFF.

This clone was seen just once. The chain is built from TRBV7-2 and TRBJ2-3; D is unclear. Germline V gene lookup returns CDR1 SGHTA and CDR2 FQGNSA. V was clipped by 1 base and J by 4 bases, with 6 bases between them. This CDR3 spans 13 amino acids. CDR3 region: CASSLDRADTQYF. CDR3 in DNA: TGTGCCAGCAGCTTAGACCGGGCAGATACGCAGTATTTT.

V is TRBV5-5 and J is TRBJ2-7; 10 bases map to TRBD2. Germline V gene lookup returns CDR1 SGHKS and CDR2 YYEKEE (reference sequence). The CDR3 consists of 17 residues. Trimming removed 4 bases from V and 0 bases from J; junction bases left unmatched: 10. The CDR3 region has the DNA TGTGCCAGCAGCCCTCGGGTAGCGGGGGGCCTCTCCTACGAGCAGTACTTC. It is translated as CASSPRVAGGLSYEQYF.

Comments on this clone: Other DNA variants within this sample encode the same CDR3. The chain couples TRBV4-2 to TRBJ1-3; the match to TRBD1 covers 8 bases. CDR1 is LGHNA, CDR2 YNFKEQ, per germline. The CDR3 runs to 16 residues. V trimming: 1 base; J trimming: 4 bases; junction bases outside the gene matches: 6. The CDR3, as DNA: TGTGCCAGCAGCCAAGGGAGGACAGGGAGCGGAAACACCATATATTTT. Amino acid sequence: CASSQGRTGSGNTIYF.

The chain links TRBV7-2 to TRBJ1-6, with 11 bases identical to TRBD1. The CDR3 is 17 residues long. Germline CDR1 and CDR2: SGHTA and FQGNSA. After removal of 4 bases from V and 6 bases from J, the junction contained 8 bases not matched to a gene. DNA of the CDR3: TGTGCCAGCAGCTCGACCGGGACAGGGGGGGGTAATTCACCCCTCCACTTT. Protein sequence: CASSSTGTGGGNSPLHF. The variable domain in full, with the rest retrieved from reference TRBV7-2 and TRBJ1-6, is GAGVSQSPSNKVTEKGKDVELRCDPISGHTALYWYRQSLGQGLEFLIYFQGNSAPDKSGLPSDRFSAERTGGSVSTLTIQRTQQEDSAVYLCASSSTGTGGGNSPLHFGNGTRLTVT.

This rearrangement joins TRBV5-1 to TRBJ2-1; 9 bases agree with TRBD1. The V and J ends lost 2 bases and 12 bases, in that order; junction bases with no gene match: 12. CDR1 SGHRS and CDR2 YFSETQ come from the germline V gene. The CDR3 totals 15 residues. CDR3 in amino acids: CASSLRTGEQSRQFF. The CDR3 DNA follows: TGCGCCAGCAGCTTACGGACAGGGGAACAGTCGAGGCAGTTCTTC.

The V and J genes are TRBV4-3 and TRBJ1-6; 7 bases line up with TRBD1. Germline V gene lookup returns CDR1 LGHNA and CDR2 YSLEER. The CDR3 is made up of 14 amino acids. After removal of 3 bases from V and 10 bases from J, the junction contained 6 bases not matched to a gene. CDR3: CASSQTGLGSPLHF. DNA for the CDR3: TGCGCCAGCAGCCAGACAGGGCTTGGCTCACCCCTCCACTTT.

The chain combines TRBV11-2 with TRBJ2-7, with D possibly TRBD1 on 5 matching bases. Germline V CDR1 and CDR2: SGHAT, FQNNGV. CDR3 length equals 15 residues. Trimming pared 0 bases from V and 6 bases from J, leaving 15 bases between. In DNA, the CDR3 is TGTGCCAGCAGCTTAGATGGCCAGGGCTCGCCCGAGCAGTACTTC. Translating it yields CASSLDGQGSPEQYF.

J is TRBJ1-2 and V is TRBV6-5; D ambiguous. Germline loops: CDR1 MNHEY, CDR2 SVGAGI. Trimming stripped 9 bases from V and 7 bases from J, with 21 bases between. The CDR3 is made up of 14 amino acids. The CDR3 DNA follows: TGTGCCAGTGGTATGGCTTCTCGGGGTAGTGGCTACACCTTC. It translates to CASGMASRGSGYTF.